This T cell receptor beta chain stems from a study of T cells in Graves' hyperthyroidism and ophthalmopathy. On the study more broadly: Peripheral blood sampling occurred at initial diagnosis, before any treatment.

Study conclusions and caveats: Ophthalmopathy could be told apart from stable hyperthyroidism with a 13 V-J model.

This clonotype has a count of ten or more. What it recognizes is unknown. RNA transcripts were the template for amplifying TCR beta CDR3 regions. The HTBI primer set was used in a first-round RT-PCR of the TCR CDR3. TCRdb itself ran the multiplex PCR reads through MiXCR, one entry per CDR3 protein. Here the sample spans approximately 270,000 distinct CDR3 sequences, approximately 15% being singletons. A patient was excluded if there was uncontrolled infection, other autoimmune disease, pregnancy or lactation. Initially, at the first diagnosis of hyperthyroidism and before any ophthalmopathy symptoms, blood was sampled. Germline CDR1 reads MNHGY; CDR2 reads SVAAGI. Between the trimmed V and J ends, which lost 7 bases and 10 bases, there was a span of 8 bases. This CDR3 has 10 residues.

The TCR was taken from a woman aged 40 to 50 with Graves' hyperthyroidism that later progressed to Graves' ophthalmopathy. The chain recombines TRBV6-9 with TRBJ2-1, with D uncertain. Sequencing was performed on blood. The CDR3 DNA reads TGTGCCAGCAACATTGGAGAGCAGTTCTTC. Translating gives CASNIGEQFF.